This TCR beta chain was profiled in a study of cytomegalovirus exposure and HLA in healthy donors. PCR used 60 Vbeta primers and 13 Jbeta primers. Profiling relied on immunoSEQ multiplex PCR, and the TCRdb table lists in-frame clones only, not all of them. Among some 130,000 clones listed, under 85% were seen once. This CDR3 comprises 14 residues. V dropped 4 bases and J dropped 4 bases, with 14 bases sitting between them. The V gene's germline CDR1 is MDHEN and CDR2 SYDVKM. This receptor was identified in a male donor in good health and CMV-seropositive. The chain recombines TRBV28 with TRBJ2-7, with D unresolved. The specimen was PBMCs. The CDR3 bases are TGTGCCAGCAGTTCCCTATTACAGCCTTACGAGCAGTACTTC. As protein: CASSSLLQPYEQYF.